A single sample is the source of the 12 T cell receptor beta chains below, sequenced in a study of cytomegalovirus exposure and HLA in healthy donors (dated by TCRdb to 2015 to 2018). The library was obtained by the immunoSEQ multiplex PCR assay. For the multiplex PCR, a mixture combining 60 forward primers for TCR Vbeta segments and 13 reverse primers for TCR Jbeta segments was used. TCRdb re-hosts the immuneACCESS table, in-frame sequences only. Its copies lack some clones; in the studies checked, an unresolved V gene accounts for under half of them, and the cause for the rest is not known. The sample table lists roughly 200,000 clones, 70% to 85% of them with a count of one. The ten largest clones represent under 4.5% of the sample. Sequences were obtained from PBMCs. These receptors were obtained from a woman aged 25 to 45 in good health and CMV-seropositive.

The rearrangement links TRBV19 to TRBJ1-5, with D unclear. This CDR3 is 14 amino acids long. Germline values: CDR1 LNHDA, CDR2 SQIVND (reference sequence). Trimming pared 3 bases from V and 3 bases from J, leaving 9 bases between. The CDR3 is CASSMWTANQPQHF. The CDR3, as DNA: TGTGCCAGTAGTATGTGGACTGCCAATCAGCCCCAGCATTTT.

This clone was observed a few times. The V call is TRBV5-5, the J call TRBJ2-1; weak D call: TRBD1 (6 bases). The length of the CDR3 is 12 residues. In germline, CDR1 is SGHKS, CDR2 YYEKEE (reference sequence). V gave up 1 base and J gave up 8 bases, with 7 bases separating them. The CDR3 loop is CASSLWGHEQFF. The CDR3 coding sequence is TGTGCCAGCAGCTTGTGGGGGCATGAGCAGTTCTTC.

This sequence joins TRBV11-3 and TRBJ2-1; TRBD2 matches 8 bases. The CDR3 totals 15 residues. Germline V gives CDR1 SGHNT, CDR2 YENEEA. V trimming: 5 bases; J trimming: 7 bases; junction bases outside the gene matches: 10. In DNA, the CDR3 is TGTGCCAGCAGCCCAGGAGGGACTAGTGGTAATGAGCAGTTCTTC. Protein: CASSPGGTSGNEQFF.

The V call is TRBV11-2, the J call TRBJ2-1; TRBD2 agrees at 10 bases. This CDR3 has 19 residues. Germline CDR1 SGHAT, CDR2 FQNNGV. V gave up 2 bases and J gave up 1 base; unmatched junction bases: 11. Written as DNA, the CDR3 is TGTGCCAGCAGCTTAATGAGGACTAGCGGTTTTCTTTCCTACAATGAGCAGTTCTTC. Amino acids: CASSLMRTSGFLSYNEQFF.

CDR3 amino acids: CASSMAAATEAFF. CDR3 DNA: TGTGCCAGTAGTATGGCGGCGGCCACTGAAGCTTTCTTT. The chain combines TRBV19 with TRBJ1-1; D call uncertain. This CDR3 spans 13 amino acids. Between the trimmed V and J ends, which lost 3 bases and 4 bases, there was a span of 9 bases. The germline CDR1 and CDR2 sequences are LNHDA and SQIVND (reference sequence).

In DNA, the CDR3 is TGTGCCAGCAGCTTGTCTAGCACAGATACGCAGTATTTT. It translates to CASSLSSTDTQYF. The J gene is TRBJ2-3, the V gene TRBV5-6, with D unresolved. The CDR3 length is 13 residues. Germline CDR1 and CDR2: SGHDT and YYEEEE. V was shortened by 1 base and J by 0 bases, with 3 bases between the two germline ends.

The CDR3 spells CASSLVGSLAKNIQYF. The CDR3 nucleotides read TGTGCCAGCAGCTTAGTGGGCAGCCTAGCCAAAAACATTCAGTACTTC. The chain couples TRBV7-9 to TRBJ2-4; D is undetermined. This CDR3 comprises 16 residues. V was pared by 1 base and J by 0 bases, with 10 bases between. In germline, CDR1 is SEHNR, CDR2 FQNEAQ (reference sequence).

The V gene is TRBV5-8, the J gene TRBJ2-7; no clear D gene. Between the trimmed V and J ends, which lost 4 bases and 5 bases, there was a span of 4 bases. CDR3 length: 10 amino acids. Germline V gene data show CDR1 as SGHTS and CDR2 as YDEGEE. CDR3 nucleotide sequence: TGTGCCAGCAGCCTTAACGAGCAGTACTTC. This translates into CASSLNEQYF.

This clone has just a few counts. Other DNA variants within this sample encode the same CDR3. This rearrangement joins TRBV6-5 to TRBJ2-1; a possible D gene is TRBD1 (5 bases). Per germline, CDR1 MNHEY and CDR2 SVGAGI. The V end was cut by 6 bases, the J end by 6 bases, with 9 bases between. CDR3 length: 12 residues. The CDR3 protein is CASRPQGNEQFF. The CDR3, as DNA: TGTGCCAGCAGGCCTCAGGGCAATGAGCAGTTCTTC.

The CDR3 DNA reads as TGCAGCGTTCGACAGGGGTTCCCAGATACGCAGTATTTT. Its protein product is CSVRQGFPDTQYF. The rearrangement uses TRBV29-1 and TRBJ2-3; 8 bases agree with TRBD1. The CDR3 consists of 13 residues. Trimming at V came to 5 bases and at J to 4 bases, leaving 5 bases not matched to a gene. CDR1 and CDR2 from the germline V gene are SQVTM and ANQGSEA.

CDR3 DNA sequence: TGTGCCAGCAGGGAGTCAGTTTTCTATAGCAATCAGCCCCAGCATTTT. It yields the protein CASRESVFYSNQPQHF. The rearrangement uses TRBV27 and TRBJ1-5; D gene unclear. Germline V gene data show CDR1 as MNHEY and CDR2 as SMNVEV (reference sequence). Trimming removed 6 bases at V and 0 bases at J, with 15 bases between. CDR3 length: 16 residues.

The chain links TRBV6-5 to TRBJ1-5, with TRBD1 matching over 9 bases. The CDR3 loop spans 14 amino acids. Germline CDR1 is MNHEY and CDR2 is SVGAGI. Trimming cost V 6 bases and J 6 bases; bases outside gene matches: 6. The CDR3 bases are TGTGCCAGCAGCCCTCGACAGGGGGGTCAGCCCCAGCATTTT. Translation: CASSPRQGGQPQHF.